This TCR beta chain is drawn from a study of hypomethylating agent response in myelodysplastic syndrome. Study background: Patients with myelodysplastic syndrome were roughly ten male and 2 female.

Data came from immunoSEQ multiplex PCR; TCRdb stores just in-frame clones and leaves some out. This table holds about 1,700 clones, 86% found once. The CDR3 spans 9 residues. V gene TRBV21-1 combines with J gene TRBJ2-7; the D call in the table, TRBD2, was not verified against the DNA. TRBV21-1 counts as a pseudogene. The TCR was taken from a human donor with myelodysplastic syndrome. The sequencing used bone marrow, collected before or after starting hypomethylating agent treatment for myelodysplastic syndrome (not recorded which). The CDR3 DNA is TGTGCCAGATACTACGAGCAGTACTTC. This encodes CARYYEQYF.